Listed below are T cell receptor beta chains from one sample, sequenced in a study of post-analysis software for immune sequencing data. A single record per CDR3 protein comes from TCRdb applying MiXCR to the PCR reads. The sample consists of about 260,000 distinct CDR3 sequences, around 34% of them appearing once. Input material: blood. These receptors originate from a girl between 10 and 17 years old with multiple sclerosis. Both conserved end residues are part of each CDR3. A D gene is named only where the DNA matches it firmly. Clone sizes are given selectively: once, few, many, or a class where the clone is expanded.

cdr3_length	d_call	j_call	v_call	clone_size	cdr3_aa	cdr3_nt
15	NA	TRBJ1-1	TRBV9	many	CASSVEGVGNTEAFF	TGTGCCAGCAGCGTAGAGGGAGTAGGGAACACTGAAGCTTTCTTT
15	NA	TRBJ2-5	TRBV20-1	many	CSARGPHSSLETQYF	TGCAGTGCTAGAGGGCCCCACTCGTCGTTGGAGACCCAGTACTTC
15	NA	TRBJ1-2	TRBV28	NA	CASSLTGAQIYGYTF	TGTGCCAGCAGTTTAACCGGAGCCCAGATCTATGGCTACACCTTC
10	NA	TRBJ2-1	TRBV20-1	NA	CSAQRGEQFF	TGCAGTGCTCAGAGGGGTGAGCAGTTCTTC
16	TRBD2	TRBJ2-2	TRBV20-1	few	CSAREIGLAHTGELFF	TGCAGTGCTAGAGAGATCGGACTAGCGCACACCGGGGAGCTGTTTTTT
13	TRBD1	TRBJ2-5	TRBV5-6	many	CASSFPTGETQYF	TGTGCCAGCAGCTTCCCGACAGGGGAGACCCAGTACTTC
16	NA	TRBJ2-3	TRBV18	NA	CASCPSAGLIADTQYF	TGTGCCAGCTGCCCCTCGGCAGGGTTGATCGCAGATACGCAGTATTTT
14	NA	TRBJ2-3	TRBV6-4	many	CASSDSTTTDTQYF	TGTGCCAGCAGTGACTCGACAACCACAGATACGCAGTATTTT
15	TRBD2	TRBJ2-1	TRBV5-1	few	CASSPLAGEGNEQFF	TGCGCCAGCAGCCCACTAGCGGGAGAGGGCAATGAGCAGTTCTTC
16	NA	TRBJ2-3	TRBV6-5	many	CASSYFAAGRTDTQYF	TGTGCCAGCAGTTACTTCGCGGCAGGGAGAACAGATACGCAGTATTTT
14	TRBD1	TRBJ1-2	TRBV18	many	CASSPGGQGGGYTF	TGTGCCAGCTCACCAGGGGGACAGGGAGGCGGCTACACCTTC
12	NA	TRBJ2-5	TRBV6-5	NA	CASTPKEGTQYF	TGTGCCAGCACGCCAAAAGAGGGGACCCAGTACTTC
14	TRBD1	TRBJ1-6	TRBV30	NA	CAWRRQGIGSPLHF	TGTGCCTGGAGGCGACAGGGAATCGGCTCACCCCTCCACTTT
14	NA	TRBJ2-5	TRBV12-3/TRBV12-4	few	CASSLGDLANEQYF	TGTGCCAGCAGTTTAGGTGATCTTGCTAATGAGCAGTACTTC
13	TRBD1	TRBJ2-1	TRBV10-3	many	CATGGTGANEQFF	TGTGCCACCGGGGGGACAGGGGCAAATGAGCAGTTCTTC
15	TRBD1	TRBJ1-4	TRBV11-2	NA	CASSRPGGQDEKLFF	TGTGCCAGCAGCCGTCCTGGGGGACAGGATGAAAAACTGTTTTTT
13	NA	TRBJ1-2	TRBV10-3	NA	CAISNAGAGGYTF	TGTGCCATCAGCAATGCGGGGGCGGGGGGCTACACCTTC
13	NA	TRBJ1-2	TRBV5-5	NA	CASSLDGAYGYTF	TGTGCCAGCAGCCTTGATGGAGCTTATGGCTACACCTTC
14	NA	TRBJ2-3	TRBV25-1	many	CASTETGVLGTQYF	TGTGCCAGCACCGAGACCGGGGTACTGGGTACGCAGTATTTT
15	TRBD1	TRBJ1-4	TRBV7-9	many	CASSPGQGGIEKLFF	TGTGCCAGCAGCCCTGGACAGGGGGGGATTGAAAAACTGTTTTTT
15	TRBD1	TRBJ2-5	TRBV28	many	CASTKRTGGQETQYF	TGTGCCAGCACCAAACGTACAGGGGGCCAAGAGACCCAGTACTTC
14	NA	TRBJ1-3	TRBV6-6	few	CASSHLSSGNTIYF	TGTGCCAGCAGTCACCTTAGCTCTGGAAACACCATATATTTT
17	TRBD2	TRBJ2-7	TRBV6-2/TRBV6-3	many	CASRSELAGDSSYEQYF	TGTGCCAGCAGGAGTGAGCTAGCGGGAGACTCTTCCTACGAGCAGTACTTC
13	TRBD2	TRBJ2-1	TRBV24-1	many	CATSDPTSYEQFF	TGTGCCACCAGTGATCCGACTAGCTATGAGCAGTTCTTC
16	NA	TRBJ2-7	TRBV21-1	many	CASSKGGGSSSYEQYF	TGTGCCAGCAGCAAAGGTGGAGGGTCGAGCTCCTACGAGCAGTACTTC
16	NA	TRBJ2-5	TRBV5-1	many	CASSLAGFPYSETQYF	TGCGCCAGCAGCTTGGCCGGATTTCCCTATTCGGAGACCCAGTACTTC
10	NA	TRBJ2-5	TRBV2	many	CASSEGTQYF	TGTGCCAGCAGTGAGGGGACCCAGTACTTC
15	NA	TRBJ2-1	TRBV2	many	CASSVRGRTSNEQFF	TGTGCCAGCAGTGTTCGGGGGCGGACAAGCAATGAGCAGTTCTTC
14	NA	TRBJ1-1	TRBV29-1	many	CSVATRQSNTEAFF	TGCAGCGTTGCTACAAGACAGTCCAACACTGAAGCTTTCTTT
13	NA	TRBJ2-5	TRBV21-1	NA	CASSKEGRETQYF	TGTGCCAGCAGCAAAGAAGGGCGGGAGACCCAGTACTTC
13	NA	TRBJ1-1	TRBV6-2/TRBV6-3	NA	CASSYWIGSGAFF	TGTGCCAGCAGTTACTGGATCGGGAGCGGAGCTTTCTTT
16	TRBD1	TRBJ1-4	TRBV29-1	NA	CSVAGTGEEANEKLFF	TGCAGCGTTGCCGGGACAGGCGAGGAGGCGAATGAAAAACTGTTTTTT
12	NA	TRBJ1-1	TRBV5-1	many	CASSLRGAKAFF	TGCGCCAGCAGCTTGCGGGGAGCCAAAGCTTTCTTT
16	NA	TRBJ2-4	TRBV5-1	many	CASSLGEGGVKNIQYF	TGCGCCAGCAGCTTGGGTGAAGGGGGTGTCAAAAACATTCAGTACTTC
16	TRBD2	TRBJ2-3	TRBV7-3	NA	CASSPLAGGFTDTQYF	TGTGCCAGCAGCCCCCTTGCGGGGGGGTTCACAGATACGCAGTATTTT
14	NA	TRBJ2-7	TRBV4-2	NA	CASSLAAESEAQYF	TGTGCCAGCAGCTTAGCAGCCGAGTCAGAGGCCCAGTACTTC
14	NA	TRBJ2-7	TRBV7-6	NA	CASSARFGAYEQYF	TGTGCCAGCAGCGCCCGTTTTGGGGCCTACGAGCAGTACTTC
13	NA	TRBJ2-3	TRBV9	many	CASSVASTDTQYF	TGTGCCAGCAGCGTAGCCAGCACAGATACGCAGTATTTT
16	NA	TRBJ1-6	TRBV6-6	NA	CASSYSKTQEVSPLHF	TGTGCCAGCAGTTACTCTAAAACCCAGGAGGTCTCACCCCTCCACTTT
12	TRBD2	TRBJ2-3	TRBV2	few	CASRLAGDTQYF	TGTGCCAGCCGCCTAGCGGGAGATACGCAGTATTTT
14	TRBD1	TRBJ2-4	TRBV5-1	NA	CASSLTGVANIQYF	TGCGCCAGCAGCTTAACAGGGGTCGCAAACATTCAGTACTTC
13	NA	TRBJ2-7	TRBV5-4	many	CASSSDRAYEQYF	TGTGCCAGCAGCTCGGACAGAGCCTACGAGCAGTACTTC
12	NA	TRBJ2-7	TRBV10-3	many	CAISAGEGEQYF	TGTGCCATCAGTGCAGGGGAGGGCGAGCAGTACTTC
13	NA	TRBJ2-7	TRBV12-3/TRBV12-4	NA	CASRPMDSYEQYF	TGTGCCAGCAGGCCGATGGACTCCTACGAGCAGTACTTC
14	TRBD2	TRBJ2-7	TRBV9	NA	CASSGSGNSYEQYF	TGTGCCAGCAGCGGTAGCGGGAATTCCTACGAGCAGTACTTC
14	NA	TRBJ2-2	TRBV5-1	NA	CASSLVANTGELFF	TGCGCCAGCAGCTTGGTTGCGAACACCGGGGAGCTGTTTTTT
15	NA	TRBJ2-1	TRBV19	NA	CASSAGLSSRDEQFF	TGTGCCAGTAGTGCCGGCCTATCCTCCCGGGATGAGCAGTTCTTC
13	NA	TRBJ2-1	TRBV7-9	NA	CASAAAHYNEQFF	TGTGCCAGCGCCGCGGCGCACTACAATGAGCAGTTCTTC
16	NA	TRBJ2-3	TRBV5-1	NA	CASSSWTVQSTDTQYF	TGCGCCAGCAGCTCCTGGACAGTCCAGAGCACAGATACGCAGTATTTT
12	TRBD2	TRBJ2-1	TRBV7-2	NA	CATGTNRNEQFF	TGTGCCACAGGGACTAACCGCAATGAGCAGTTCTTC
14	TRBD1	TRBJ1-2	TRBV20-1	many	CSAIPGQGYSGYTF	TGCAGTGCTATACCGGGACAGGGGTACAGTGGCTACACCTTC